The 30 T cell receptor beta chains listed next were all sequenced from one sample in a study of T cells after yellow fever vaccination. Each CDR3 protein gets one entry after TCRdb re-called the 5' RACE reads with MiXCR. The sample includes more than 350,000 distinct CDR3 sequences, approximately 10% of them seen just once. The starting material was PBMCs, obtained on the day of the first yellow fever vaccination. Receptor source: a man between 18 and 35 years old who received the YFV17D yellow fever vaccine.

The V call is TRBV5-1, the J call TRBJ2-3; a weak D match, TRBD2 (6 bases). V lost 3 bases, J lost 4 bases, and 15 bases lay in between. From germline, CDR1 is SGHRS and CDR2 YFSETQ. The CDR3 totals 15 residues. CDR3 region: CASSSGTLGADTQYF. The CDR3 DNA sequence: TGCGCCAGCAGCTCCGGGACTTTAGGCGCAGATACGCAGTATTTT.

This clonotype has more than one count but fewer than ten. The chain is built from TRBV20-1 and TRBJ2-3; 8 bases agree with TRBD2. Germline assignment: CDR1 DFQATT and CDR2 SNEGSKA (reference sequence). V lost 7 bases to trimming and J lost 3 bases; unmatched junction nucleotides: 9. The CDR3 covers 14 residues. CDR3 sequence (DNA): TGCAGTGTTTGGCGGGGGGATGGTACAGATACGCAGTATTTT. The encoded protein is CSVWRGDGTDTQYF.

The genes are TRBV9 and TRBJ1-6; TRBD1 might be the D (6 bases). The CDR3 has 18 residues. Trimming left V 3 bases short and J 6 bases short, with 22 bases between. Germline values: CDR1 SGDLS, CDR2 YYNGEE. This CDR3 reads CASSEQPIITGTNSPLHF. DNA for the CDR3: TGTGCCAGCAGCGAGCAACCCATCATCACAGGGACTAATTCACCCCTCCACTTT.

The gene calls are TRBV6-1 and TRBJ1-2; possibly TRBD1 for D (5 bases). The germline V gene has CDR1 MNHNS and CDR2 SASEGT. The CDR3 loop spans 15 amino acids. V was trimmed by 3 bases and J by 6 bases, leaving 17 bases between them. The CDR3 sequence is CASSEGTAGADGYTF. CDR3 sequence (DNA): TGTGCCAGCAGTGAGGGAACGGCTGGGGCCGATGGCTACACCTTC.

For this clonotype: At one boundary the junction diverges from the germline segment, which might be a read error. The CDR3 is CASSPAPDEKLYF. CDR3 bases: TGTGCCAGCTCACCGGCCCCTGATGAAAAACTGTATTTT. The V call is TRBV18, the J call TRBJ1-4; D is unresolved. Germline loops: CDR1 KGHSH, CDR2 LQKENI. The CDR3 is made up of 13 amino acids.

This clonotype was found a few times. The V and J genes are TRBV7-9 and TRBJ1-3, with D possibly matching TRBD1 (6 bases). This CDR3 comprises 13 residues. V lost 5 bases and J lost 5, with 10 bases in between. In germline, CDR1 is SEHNR, CDR2 FQNEAQ (reference sequence). In nucleotides, the CDR3 is TGTGCCAGCAGCCGACAGGCCCGAAACACCATATATTTT. Protein product: CASSRQARNTIYF.

The J gene is TRBJ2-1, the V gene TRBV10-3; 9 bases match TRBD2. This CDR3 is 18 amino acids long. J was trimmed by 7 bases and V by 2 bases; bases with no gene match: 15. Germline CDR1 is ENHRY and CDR2 is SYGVKD. This chain's CDR3 is CAISELREDAGGGNEQFF. In DNA form, the CDR3 reads TGTGCCATCAGTGAGCTCCGGGAGGATGCGGGGGGGGGAAATGAGCAGTTCTTC.

This clonotype appeared a few times. This chain joins TRBV20-1 and TRBJ2-1; a possible D gene is TRBD1 (5 bases). This CDR3 is 16 amino acids long. Trimming cost V 3 bases and J 4 bases, with 19 bases left between them. Germline V gene lookup returns CDR1 DFQATT and CDR2 SNEGSKA (reference sequence). In DNA, the CDR3 is TGCAGTGCTAGCCCTTCCCAGGGCCCTCCTTACAATGAGCAGTTCTTC. It specifies CSASPSQGPPYNEQFF.

The chain is built from TRBV6-1 and TRBJ2-7; D possibly corresponds to TRBD1 (5 bases). Germline V gene lookup returns CDR1 MNHNS and CDR2 SASEGT. The CDR3 sequence is 14 residues long. Trimming pared 4 bases from V and 3 bases from J, leaving 13 bases between. CDR3 in amino acids: CASSVLPGHYEQYF. CDR3 bases: TGTGCCAGCAGTGTTCTGCCCGGACACTACGAGCAGTACTTC.

This clonotype was picked up a small number of times. The chain is built from TRBV10-1 and TRBJ2-4; 7 nucleotides align to TRBD1. J was trimmed by 2 bases and V by 3 bases; bases with no gene match: 4. This CDR3 comprises 15 residues. Germline V gives CDR1 WNHNN, CDR2 SYGVQD (reference sequence). The CDR3 sequence: CASSDEGAPKNIQYF. The DNA for the CDR3 is TGCGCCAGCAGTGATGAGGGGGCGCCCAAAAACATTCAGTACTTC.

The chain joins TRBV7-3 to TRBJ1-6; TRBD1 agrees at 7 bases. Trimming cost V 6 bases and J 6 bases; bases outside gene matches: 8. The CDR3 is 15 amino acids. The germline V gene has CDR1 SGHTA and CDR2 FQGTGA. As DNA, the CDR3 is TGTGCCAGCAGTCCGACAGGGCGGCCTAATTCACCCCTCCACTTT. Amino acid sequence: CASSPTGRPNSPLHF. The full variable domain, completed using reference TRBV7-3 and TRBJ1-6, is GAGVSQTPSNKVTEKGKYVELRCDPISGHTALYWYRQSLGQGPEFLIYFQGTGAADDSGLPNDRFFAVRPEGSVSTLKIQRTERGDSAVYLCASSPTGRPNSPLHFGNGTRLTVT.

The chain carries TRBV5-1 and TRBJ2-2; D gene uncertain. The CDR3 totals 14 residues. Germline CDR1 reads SGHRS; CDR2 reads YFSETQ. V lost 2 bases and J 7 bases, leaving 12 bases between the germline ends. The CDR3 bases are TGCGCCAGCAGCTTTTCACGGCAAGACGGGGAGCTGTTTTTT. Translation gives CASSFSRQDGELFF.

This clonotype was counted only a few times. This sequence joins TRBV5-1 and TRBJ1-1, with 7 bases lining up with TRBD1. The CDR3 extends over 14 amino acids. Trimming removed 1 base from V and 1 base from J; junction bases left unmatched: 1. Germline loops: CDR1 SGHRS, CDR2 YFSETQ. In DNA form, the CDR3 reads TGCGCCAGCAGCTTGTGGACAGGGAACACTGAAGCTTTCTTT. Its translation: CASSLWTGNTEAFF.

V and J are TRBV5-1 and TRBJ2-3, with 8 bases aligning to TRBD2. CDR3 length equals 16 residues. J lost 5 bases, V lost 0 bases, and 8 bases had no gene match. Germline lookup yields CDR1 SGHRS and CDR2 YFSETQ. The CDR3 DNA is TGCGCCAGCAGCTTGGAATACGGGGGGGCAGGAGATACGCAGTATTTT. This gives the protein CASSLEYGGAGDTQYF.

The chain employs TRBV7-8 and TRBJ1-2, with unresolved D. The CDR3 runs to 15 residues. Deletions cut 5 bases from V and 6 bases from J, with 19 bases between. The germline CDR1 and CDR2 sequences are SGHVS and FQNEAQ. The CDR3 loop reads CASSASEVEIDGYTF. The DNA for the CDR3 is TGTGCCAGCAGCGCATCGGAGGTCGAGATAGATGGCTACACCTTC.

This chain joins TRBV7-9 and TRBJ2-2; no firm D call. Germline V gene lookup returns CDR1 SEHNR and CDR2 FQNEAQ (reference sequence). V lost 1 base, J lost 6 bases, and 12 bases lay in between. The CDR3 is 15 amino acids. This CDR3 reads CASSLVPILAGELFF. DNA of the CDR3: TGTGCCAGCAGCTTAGTCCCAATCCTCGCCGGGGAGCTGTTTTTT. The full variable domain, rest sourced from reference TRBV7-9 and TRBJ2-2, is DTGVSQNPRHKITKRGQNVTFRCDPISEHNRLYWYRQTLGQGPEFLTYFQNEAQLEKSRLLSDRFSAERPKGSFSTLEIQRTEQGDSAMYLCASSLVPILAGELFFGEGSRLTVL.

This clonotype was seen only a few times. The rearrangement links TRBV21-1 to TRBJ2-2; the D call TRBD1 from the table was never checked on the DNA. TRBV21-1 represents a pseudogene. CDR3 size: 17 residues. CDR3 in DNA: TGTGCCAGCAGCAAAGCGCGGGGGGTAGTAAATACCGGGGAGCTGTTTTTT. Amino acids: CASSKARGVVNTGELFF.

There are a few counts of this clonotype. This sequence joins TRBV9 and TRBJ1-2; D is perhaps TRBD1 (5 bases). Germline V lookup: CDR1 SGDLS, CDR2 YYNGEE. V dropped 4 bases and J dropped 8 bases, with 18 bases sitting between them. The CDR3 has 14 residues. The DNA for the CDR3 is TGTGCCAGCAGCCTACTTGGGGGGTCGGAAGGCTACACCTTC. Its protein product is CASSLLGGSEGYTF. The full variable domain, completed using reference TRBV9 and TRBJ1-2, is DSGVTQTPKHLITATGQRVTLRCSPRSGDLSVYWYQQSLDQGLQFLIQYYNGEERAKGNILERFSAQQFPDLHSELNLSSLELGDSALYFCASSLLGGSEGYTFGSGTRLTVV.

On this clonotype: At one boundary the junction diverges from the germline segment, which might be a read error. The chain carries TRBV7-2 and TRBJ2-3, with no clear D. The germline V gene encodes CDR1 SGHTA and CDR2 FQGNSA. This CDR3 comprises 14 residues. The CDR3: CARSLARWTDTQYF. The CDR3 region has the DNA TGTGCCAGGAGCTTAGCCAGGTGGACAGATACGCAGTATTTT.

The chain employs TRBV9 and TRBJ1-6; D possibly corresponds to TRBD1 (5 bases). Germline assignment: CDR1 SGDLS and CDR2 YYNGEE. This CDR3 contains 13 residues. V gave up 2 bases and J gave up 5 bases, with 5 bases separating them. CDR3 nucleotide sequence: TGTGCCAGCAGCGTGACAGATAATTCACCCCTCCACTTT. It codes for CASSVTDNSPLHF.

This clonotype was counted only a few times. The V gene is TRBV6-5, the J gene TRBJ2-5; tentatively, D is TRBD1 or TRBD2 (6 bases each). There are 15 residues in the CDR3. CDR1 and CDR2 (germline): MNHEY, SVGAGI. The V end was cut by 2 bases, the J end by 4 bases, with 14 bases between. As DNA, the CDR3 is TGTGCCAGCAGTTACCCCGTCGGGGGCAGAGAGACCCAGTACTTC. Its translation: CASSYPVGGRETQYF.

This clonotype has more than one count but fewer than ten. J is TRBJ1-6 and V is TRBV3-1; unclear D gene. Germline-derived CDR1 and CDR2 are LGHDT and YNNKEL (reference sequence). This CDR3 is 14 amino acids long. V lost 4 bases to trimming and J lost 7 bases, with 11 bases between them. CDR3 sequence (DNA): TGTGCCAGCAGCCGCAACTCTGGGAATTCACCCCTCCACTTT. Protein product: CASSRNSGNSPLHF. The variable domain in full, with the rest retrieved from reference TRBV3-1 and TRBJ1-6, is DTAVSQTPKYLVTQMGNDKSIKCEQNLGHDTMYWYKQDSKKFLKIMFSYNNKELIINETVPNRFSPKSPDKAHLNLHINSLELGDSAVYFCASSRNSGNSPLHFGNGTRLTVT.

This chain uses TRBV6-1 with TRBJ2-5; tentatively, D is TRBD2 (5 bases). Between the trimmed V and J ends, which lost 6 bases and 6 bases, there was a span of 20 bases. The CDR3 runs to 15 residues. Per the germline V gene, CDR1 is MNHNS and CDR2 is SASEGT. The CDR3 sequence is CASSSIRSGGQTQYF. The DNA for the CDR3 is TGTGCCAGCAGCTCAATACGGTCAGGAGGACAGACCCAGTACTTC.

This clonotype was counted between two and nine times. This sequence joins TRBV6-5 and TRBJ1-4; TRBD1 is a possible D gene (6 bases). With 3 bases removed from V and 4 bases from J, the gap between germline ends came to 9 bases. The CDR3 spans 14 residues. Per the germline V gene, CDR1 is MNHEY and CDR2 is SVGAGI. The CDR3 DNA is TGTGCCAGCAGTTATGGAGGGGGTAATGAAAAACTGTTTTTT. It yields the protein CASSYGGGNEKLFF.

The chain links TRBV20-1 to TRBJ2-3; 11 bases are a match to TRBD2. The V gene's germline CDR1 is DFQATT and CDR2 SNEGSKA (reference sequence). V gave up 4 bases and J gave up 4 bases; unmatched junction bases: 4. The CDR3 is made up of 14 amino acids. The CDR3 coding sequence is TGCAGTGCTACCGATAGCGGGGGGGCAGATACGCAGTATTTT. It translates to CSATDSGGADTQYF.

This rearrangement joins TRBV6-5 to TRBJ2-7, with D perhaps TRBD1 or TRBD2 (5 bases each). Germline V gives CDR1 MNHEY, CDR2 SVGAGI. V was pared by 0 bases and J by 3 bases, with 12 bases between. CDR3 size: 15 residues. The CDR3 here is CASSYSRGAYYEQYV. The CDR3 DNA is TGTGCCAGCAGTTACTCGAGAGGGGCCTACTACGAGCAGTACGTC.

This clonotype was observed a handful of times. The chain links TRBV4-2 to TRBJ1-4, with D possibly matching TRBD1 (5 bases). Germline V gene sequence: CDR1 LGHNA, CDR2 YNFKEQ. This CDR3 comprises 15 residues. V gave up 3 bases and J gave up 3 bases, with 11 bases separating them. DNA for the CDR3: TGTGCCAGCAGCCACTGGGGGGGTTCTAATGAAAAACTGTTTTTT. Translated: CASSHWGGSNEKLFF.

The chain carries TRBV6-5 and TRBJ1-5, with D possibly TRBD1 on 6 matching bases. The CDR3 spans 17 residues. Germline CDR1 and CDR2: MNHEY and SVGAGI. Trimming removed 2 bases from V and 3 bases from J, with 17 bases in between. As DNA, the CDR3 is TGTGCCAGCAGTTACGGATGGGGGGCTGGGGACAATCAGCCCCAGCATTTT. It specifies CASSYGWGAGDNQPQHF.

V gene TRBV28 combines with J gene TRBJ2-5; either TRBD1 or TRBD2 may fit D (5 bases each). CDR1 and CDR2 from the germline V gene are MDHEN and SYDVKM. With 4 bases removed from V and 2 bases from J, the gap between germline ends came to 14 bases. This CDR3 spans 15 amino acids. In nucleotides, the CDR3 is TGTGCCAGCAGTTCTGTGGGGGATCGTCAAGAGACCCAGTACTTC. It is translated as CASSSVGDRQETQYF.

This clonotype has just a few counts. The chain links TRBV5-6 to TRBJ2-5; TRBD1 matches at 10 bases. V shed 1 base, J shed 1 base, and the junction held 4 bases outside the gene matches. The V gene's germline CDR1 is SGHDT and CDR2 YYEEEE. The CDR3 spans 16 residues. CDR3 region: CASSLLGQGPQETQYF. In DNA form, the CDR3 reads TGTGCCAGCAGCTTGCTGGGACAGGGGCCCCAAGAGACCCAGTACTTC.